The clone carrying this T cell receptor beta chain occurred many times. Its specificity is not known. The data belong to a study of glioma-infiltrating T cells. Study outcomes and limitations: Above-expected tissue-blood divergence occurred in all gliomas, most in low-grade ones. CDR3 overlap between tissue and blood was very small.

Germline CDR1 and CDR2: MNHNS and SASEGT. V lost 7 bases and J lost 2, with 17 bases in between. The CDR3 runs to 15 residues. TCR alpha and beta CDR3 regions were amplified from RNA using iRepertoire nested multiplex PCR. For one-step reverse transcription and amplification, 100-400 ng of tissue mRNA or PBMC total RNA was used. TCRdb used MiXCR to reprocess the multiplex PCR reads, holding one entry per CDR3 protein. Found here are about 99,000 distinct CDR3 sequences, approximately 28% of them singletons; the top ten hold 40% to 55%. This TCR derives from a human donor with low-grade glioma or glioblastoma, undergoing nonglioma brain surgery, or in good health (not recorded which). The chain employs TRBV6-1 and TRBJ1-1; D is unclear. What was sequenced was glioma tissue, nonneoplastic brain tissue, or PBMCs (not recorded which). The CDR3 loop is CASNNLIGGNTEAFF. CDR3 DNA sequence: TGTGCCAGCAACAATTTAATAGGAGGTAACACTGAAGCTTTCTTT.